The clone carrying this T cell receptor beta chain came up many times. Its cognate antigen is unknown. The sample is drawn from a study of early T cells in non-severe SARS-CoV-2 infection. Findings of the study overall: VDJdb matches were skewed toward anti-spike CD8 T cell responses.

The ends were cut back, 3 bases at V and 4 bases at J, with 12 bases in the middle. This CDR3 is 16 amino acids long. The germline CDR1 and CDR2 sequences are KGHDR and SFDVKD. One entry per CDR3 protein results from TCRdb running MiXCR on the 5' RACE reads. Counted here are around 82,000 distinct CDR3 sequences, approximately 12% occurring once; the ten biggest clones make up about 3%. The sequenced sample was whole blood. This sequence was found in an adult who was a healthcare worker with PCR-confirmed SARS-CoV-2 infection or an uninfected control (not recorded which). The J gene is TRBJ2-6, the V gene TRBV24-1; maybe TRBD1 (6 bases). CDR3 DNA: TGTGCCACCAGTGATCCCACAGGGAAGGGGGCCAACGTCCTGACTTTC. Encoded protein: CATSDPTGKGANVLTF.